This T cell receptor (beta chain) was captured in a study of T cells after posttransplantation cyclophosphamide. Broader study findings: After PTCy, TRB diversity resembled that of CNI/methotrexate controls. Donor-recipient repertoire similarity was low at 1-2 months, rising over year one.

TCRdb's table, derived via immunoSEQ multiplex PCR, lists solely in-frame clones and lacks some. Altogether about 37,000 clones were found in the sample, and no singletons occur. The V segment lost 7 bases and the J segment 5 bases; nucleotides outside the gene matches: 8. CDR3 length: 16 amino acids. Germline CDR1 and CDR2: MDHEN and SYDVKM. This clone was seen more than once but under ten times. Antigen unknown. This clonotype was sampled from a man aged 25 to 40 in good health and a related stem cell transplant donor. The V and J genes are TRBV28 and TRBJ2-2; the match to TRBD1 covers 12 bases. The sequencing input was PBMCs. CDR3 sequence (DNA): TGTGCCAGCAATCTCCGGGACAGGGGGCTTACCGGGGAGCTGTTTTTT. Translating it yields CASNLRDRGLTGELFF.